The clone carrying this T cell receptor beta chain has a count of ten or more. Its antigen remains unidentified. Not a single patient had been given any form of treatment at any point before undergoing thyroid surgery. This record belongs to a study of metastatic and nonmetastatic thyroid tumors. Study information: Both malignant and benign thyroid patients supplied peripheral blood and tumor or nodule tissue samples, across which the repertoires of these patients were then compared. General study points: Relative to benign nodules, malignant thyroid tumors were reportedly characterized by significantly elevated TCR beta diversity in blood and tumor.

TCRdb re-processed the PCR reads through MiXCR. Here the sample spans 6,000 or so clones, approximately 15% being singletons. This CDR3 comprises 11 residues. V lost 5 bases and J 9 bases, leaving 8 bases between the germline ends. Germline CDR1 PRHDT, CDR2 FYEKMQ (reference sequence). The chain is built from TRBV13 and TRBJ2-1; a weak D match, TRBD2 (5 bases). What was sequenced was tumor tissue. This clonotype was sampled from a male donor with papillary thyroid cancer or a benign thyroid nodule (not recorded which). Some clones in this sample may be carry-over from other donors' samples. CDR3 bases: TGTGCCAGCAGCGGAGAGGGTGAGCAGTTCTTC. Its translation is CASSGEGEQFF.